The following is a T cell receptor (beta chain) sequence with its context. Its antigen remains unidentified. CDR3 length: 14 residues. Germline values: CDR1 SGHNT, CDR2 YYREEE (reference sequence). Trimming pared 4 bases from V and 12 bases from J, leaving 23 bases between. The record originates from a study of T cell responses to AZD1222 COVID-19 vaccine. Assay used: immunoSEQ multiplex PCR; TCRdb lists only in-frame clones, some missing. The sample holds about 150,000 clones, roughly nine tenths seen once. General study points: Sampled repertoires all dated from after the peak T cell response. Nearly half of spike-specific TCRs reportedly go after variant regions that carry no mutations. Donors, mostly white British, included more females; clonal diversity was possibly underestimated.

Sequencing used peripheral blood, obtained on day 0 of AZD1222 vaccination. The rearrangement uses TRBV5-4 and TRBJ2-7; possible D gene TRBD1, 7 bases. This receptor was identified in an adult in good health. In DNA form, the CDR3 reads TGTGCCAGCAGCCCCGGAGGGGGCGCTACGGCTCGGTACTTC. Protein: CASSPGGGATARYF.